One sample yielded the 5 T cell receptor beta chains listed below, sequenced in a study of blood T cell repertoires in COVID-19. Using immunoSEQ multiplex PCR, the repertoire was profiled, and TCRdb retains in-frame clones only, with some absent. The profile shows 190,000 or so clones, around 90% of them singletons. The sample was PBMCs or T cells enriched from blood (not recorded which). Every receptor here comes from a man younger than 35 with acute COVID-19.

The count of this clone is one. V usage is TRBV5-4 and J usage is TRBJ2-7; 7 nucleotides align to TRBD2. Germline CDR1 and CDR2: SGHNT and YYREEE (reference sequence). Trimming cost V 7 bases and J 0 bases; bases outside gene matches: 4. This CDR3 region has 13 residues. The CDR3 nucleotides are TGTGCCAGCGGGGGGGACTACTCCTACGAGCAGTACTTC. Protein product: CASGGDYSYEQYF. The full variable domain, with the rest looked up from reference TRBV5-4 and TRBJ2-7, is ETGVTQSPTHLIKTRGQQVTLRCSSQSGHNTVSWYQQALGQGPQFIFQYYREEENGRGNFPPRFSGLQFPNYSSELNVNALELDDSALYLCASGGDYSYEQYFGPGTRLTVT.

The chain links TRBV14 to TRBJ2-7, with TRBD1 as a possible D gene (5 bases). CDR3 length: 14 amino acids. The germline V and J ends were trimmed by 2 bases and 2 bases, with 10 bases remaining between them. CDR1 SGHDN and CDR2 FVKESK come from the germline V gene. The CDR3 nucleotides read TGTGCCAGCAGCCAATTTTCAGGGACCTACGAGCAGTACTTC. As protein: CASSQFSGTYEQYF.

V is TRBV7-2 and J is TRBJ1-5; D possibly corresponds to TRBD1 (5 bases). This CDR3 has 16 residues. CDR1 and CDR2 (germline): SGHTA, FQGNSA. Trimming pared 4 bases from V and 0 bases from J, leaving 13 bases between. The CDR3 DNA reads TGTGCCAGCAGCTCGGAGGGGCGAATTAGCAATCAGCCCCAGCATTTT. Translating it yields CASSSEGRISNQPQHF.

This clone came up once. The chain recombines TRBV11-3 with TRBJ1-4; 7 bases line up with TRBD1. The CDR3 loop spans 14 amino acids. V was clipped by 5 bases and J by 8 bases; unmatched bases: 8. The germline CDR1 and CDR2 sequences are SGHNT and YENEEA. The CDR3 reads CASSMRDSREKLFF. CDR3 nucleotides: TGTGCCAGCAGCATGAGGGACAGTCGCGAAAAACTGTTTTTT.

This clone was observed once. The J gene is TRBJ2-1, the V gene TRBV29-1; 10 bases match TRBD2. CDR1 SQVTM and CDR2 ANQGSEA come from the germline V gene. V lost 3 bases to trimming and J lost 7 bases; unmatched junction nucleotides: 9. The CDR3 is 15 amino acids. The CDR3 DNA follows: TGCAGCGTTGAGGTTATCGAGCGGGAGGGGAATGAGCAGTTCTTC. It is translated as CSVEVIEREGNEQFF.